The source of this T cell receptor beta chain is a study of T cell responses to AZD1222 COVID-19 vaccine (dated by TCRdb to the early 2020s). Looking at the study overall: TCR sequencing was performed for over 230 trial participants, of whom some 200 were given two doses of AZD1222 and around 25 were given two doses of MenACWY control vaccine. Trial participants were enrolled by age into 18-55, 56-69 and 70-plus year subgroups, with around 150, 28 and 57 TCR-sequenced participants respectively. Paper-wide results and their limitations: Epitopes outside the regions mutated in the B.1.351 and B.1.1.7 variants were reportedly recognized by nearly half of the unique spike-specific TCRs. Participants were mostly white British and included more females than males, and it was suggested by the authors that clonal diversity may have been underestimated. Conclusions about previously exposed vaccinees are limited because only a handful of AZD1222 recipients were SARS-CoV-2 seropositive at baseline. After two AZD1222 doses, both the breadth and the depth of spike-specific TCRs were significantly higher than at day 0 and than in MenACWY recipients. The whole spike protein was spanned by vaccine-associated CD4 TCRs, and dominant responses were seen in regions 160-218 and 743-854. Because no samples from the day 14 peak response were available, repertoires could be characterized only after the peak T cell response. The 56-69-year group was small, and its depth increase did not reach significance, likely because of low power.

The time point label of this sample denotes: baseline before first vaccination. Sample treatment or condition, as interpreted from the label and publication: meningococcal conjugate vaccine given as trial control. Vaccinee samples came from UK trials COV001 and COV002, including a single-blind randomized controlled phase 2/3 trial of AZD1222 (ChAdOx1 nCoV-19) in healthy adults. Trial participant PBMC samples were collected at day 0 and day 28 after the second dose for TCRbeta chain sequencing. The CDR3 regions of human TCRbeta chains were analyzed by immunosequencing. Per the authors' processing: TCRs in the repertoires were compared against a reference library of SARS-CoV-2-specific TCRs that had been generated with the MIRA antigen-specificity platform. Breadth was defined as the fraction of unique TCRs that were SARS-CoV-2-associated, and depth was defined as the fraction of total T cells that were SARS-CoV-2-associated. Using the MIRA data, every spike-specific TCR was mapped to the spike region that the TCR reacted to and assigned to either a CD4 or a CD8 class. Log10-transformed breadth and depth values were compared by one-way ANOVA with Sidak's multiple comparisons tests. The clones in this table, taken by TCRdb from immuneACCESS, are in-frame only. Not every clone is retained; where verified, under half of the shortfall comes from an unresolved V gene, and the cause of the rest is unknown. V and J calls and clone size are copied from that table; D and trimming were computed from the DNA. This sample lists 100,000 to 150,000 clones; 88% were detected once. The top ten constitute over 15% of the sample.

This clone was seen once. Its antigen target is currently unknown. Per-base quality was not reported, and no clone a single base away is much larger than it. V and J are trimmed by 4 bases and 6 bases, and the gene matches miss 4 bases of the junction. Counted from cysteine to phenylalanine, this CDR3 has 13 amino acids. The DNA shown is the 39-base CDR3, in frame from base 1. CDR1 is given as MNHEY and CDR2 as SMNVEV, both from the germline V gene (reference sequence). The specimen comprised peripheral blood, sampled on day 0 of MenACWY control vaccination. This TCR derives from an adult in good health. The rearrangement joined TRBV27 to TRBJ2-7; TRBD1 fits 9 bases in the junction. The sequence in DNA is TGTGCCAGCAGTTCGCGGACAGGGGTCGAGCAGTACTTC. Translation gives CASSSRTGVEQYF.